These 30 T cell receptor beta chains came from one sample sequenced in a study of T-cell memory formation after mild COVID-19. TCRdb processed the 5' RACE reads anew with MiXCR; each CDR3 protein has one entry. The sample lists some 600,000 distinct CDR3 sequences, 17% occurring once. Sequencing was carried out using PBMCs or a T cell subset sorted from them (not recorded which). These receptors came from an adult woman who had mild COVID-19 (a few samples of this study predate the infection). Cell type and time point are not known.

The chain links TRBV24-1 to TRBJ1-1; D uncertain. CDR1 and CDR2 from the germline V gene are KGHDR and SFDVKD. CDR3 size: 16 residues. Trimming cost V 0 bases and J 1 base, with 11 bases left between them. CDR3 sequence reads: CATSDLGFDKNTEAFF. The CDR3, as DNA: TGTGCCACCAGTGATTTGGGGTTCGATAAGAACACTGAAGCTTTCTTT.

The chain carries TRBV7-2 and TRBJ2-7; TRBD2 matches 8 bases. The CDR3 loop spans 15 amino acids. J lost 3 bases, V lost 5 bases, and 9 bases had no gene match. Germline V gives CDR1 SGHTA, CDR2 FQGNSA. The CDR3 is CASSRPGGVSYEQYF. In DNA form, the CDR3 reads TGTGCCAGCAGCCGACCCGGGGGGGTTAGCTACGAGCAGTACTTC.

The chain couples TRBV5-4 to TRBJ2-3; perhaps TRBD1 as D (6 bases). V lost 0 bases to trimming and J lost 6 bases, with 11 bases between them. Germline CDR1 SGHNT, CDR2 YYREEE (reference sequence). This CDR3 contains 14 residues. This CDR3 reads CASSLDRVKDTQYF. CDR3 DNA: TGTGCCAGCAGCTTGGACAGGGTAAAGGATACGCAGTATTTT.

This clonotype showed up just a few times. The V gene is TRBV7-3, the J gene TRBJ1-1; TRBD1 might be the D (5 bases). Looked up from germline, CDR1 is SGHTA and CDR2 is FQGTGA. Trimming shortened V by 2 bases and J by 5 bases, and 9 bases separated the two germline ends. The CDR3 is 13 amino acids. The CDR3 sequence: CASSLAGLTEAFF. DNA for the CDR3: TGTGCCAGCAGCTTAGCAGGGTTGACTGAAGCTTTCTTT.

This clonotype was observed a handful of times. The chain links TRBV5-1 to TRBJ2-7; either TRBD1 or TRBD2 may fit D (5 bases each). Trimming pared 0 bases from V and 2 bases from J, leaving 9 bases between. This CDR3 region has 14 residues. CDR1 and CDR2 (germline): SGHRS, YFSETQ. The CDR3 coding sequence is TGCGCCAGCAGCTTGGGGGACCCTGCCTACGAGCAGTACTTC. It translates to CASSLGDPAYEQYF.

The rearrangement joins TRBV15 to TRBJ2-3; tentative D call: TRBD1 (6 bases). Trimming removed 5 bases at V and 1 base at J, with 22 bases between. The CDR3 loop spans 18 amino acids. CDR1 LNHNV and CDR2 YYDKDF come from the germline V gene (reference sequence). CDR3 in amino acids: CATSPGQQGSEGTDTQYF. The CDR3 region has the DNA TGTGCCACCAGCCCTGGGCAACAGGGAAGCGAGGGCACAGATACGCAGTATTTT.

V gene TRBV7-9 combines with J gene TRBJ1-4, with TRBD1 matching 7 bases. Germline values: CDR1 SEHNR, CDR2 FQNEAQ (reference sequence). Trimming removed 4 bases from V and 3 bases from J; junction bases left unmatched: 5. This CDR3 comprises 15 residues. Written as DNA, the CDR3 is TGTGCCAGCAGCTCTGGACAGGCCCCTAATGAAAAACTGTTTTTT. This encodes CASSSGQAPNEKLFF.

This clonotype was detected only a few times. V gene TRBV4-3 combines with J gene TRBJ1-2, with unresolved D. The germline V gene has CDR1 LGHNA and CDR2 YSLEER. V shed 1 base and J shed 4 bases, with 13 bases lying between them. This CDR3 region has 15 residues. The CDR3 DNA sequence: TGCGCCAGCAGCCAAGCGCAGACCTTCGGCTATGGCTACACCTTC. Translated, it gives CASSQAQTFGYGYTF.

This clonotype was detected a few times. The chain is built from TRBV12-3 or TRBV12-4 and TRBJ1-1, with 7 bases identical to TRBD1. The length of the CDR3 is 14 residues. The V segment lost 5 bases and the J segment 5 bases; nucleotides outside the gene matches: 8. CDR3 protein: CASSLTYRGTEAFF. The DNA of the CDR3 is TGTGCCAGCAGTCTCACCTACAGGGGAACTGAAGCTTTCTTT.

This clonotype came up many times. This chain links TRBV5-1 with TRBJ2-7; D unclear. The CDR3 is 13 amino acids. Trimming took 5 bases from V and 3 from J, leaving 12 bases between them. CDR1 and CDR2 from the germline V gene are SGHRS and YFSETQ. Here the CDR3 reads CASRPPSDYEQYF. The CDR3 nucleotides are TGCGCCAGCAGACCCCCTAGTGACTACGAGCAGTACTTC.

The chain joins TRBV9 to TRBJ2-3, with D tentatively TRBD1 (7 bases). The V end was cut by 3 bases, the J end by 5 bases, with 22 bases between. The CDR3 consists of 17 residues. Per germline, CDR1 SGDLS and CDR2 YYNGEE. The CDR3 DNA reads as TGTGCCAGCAGCGGCCCAGGGGGATCGACTAGGGGAGATACGCAGTATTTT. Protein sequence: CASSGPGGSTRGDTQYF.

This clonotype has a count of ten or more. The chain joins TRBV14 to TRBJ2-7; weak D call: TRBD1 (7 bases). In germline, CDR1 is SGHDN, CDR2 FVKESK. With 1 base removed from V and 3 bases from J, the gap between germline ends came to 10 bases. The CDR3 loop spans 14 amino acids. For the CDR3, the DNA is TGTGCCAGCAGCCAAGGACAGGGAGGCTACGAGCAGTACTTC. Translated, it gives CASSQGQGGYEQYF.

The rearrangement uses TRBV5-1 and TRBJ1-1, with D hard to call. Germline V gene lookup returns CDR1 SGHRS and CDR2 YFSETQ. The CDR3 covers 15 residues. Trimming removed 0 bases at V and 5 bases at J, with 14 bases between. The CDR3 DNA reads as TGCGCCAGCAGCTTGGACCTGTTTGGACCAACTGAAGCTTTCTTT. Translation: CASSLDLFGPTEAFF.

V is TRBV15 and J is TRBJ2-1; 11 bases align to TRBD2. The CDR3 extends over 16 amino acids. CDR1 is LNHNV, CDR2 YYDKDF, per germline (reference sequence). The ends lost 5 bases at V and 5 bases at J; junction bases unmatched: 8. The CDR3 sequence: CATSGRLAGLDNEQFF. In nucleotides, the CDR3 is TGTGCCACCAGCGGACGACTAGCGGGATTAGACAATGAGCAGTTCTTC.

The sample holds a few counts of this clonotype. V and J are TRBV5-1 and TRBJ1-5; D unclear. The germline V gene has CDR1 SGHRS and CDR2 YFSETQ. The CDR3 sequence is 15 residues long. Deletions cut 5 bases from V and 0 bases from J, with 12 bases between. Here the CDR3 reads CASRTGSNSNQPQHF. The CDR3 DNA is TGCGCCAGCAGGACTGGGTCAAATAGCAATCAGCCCCAGCATTTT.

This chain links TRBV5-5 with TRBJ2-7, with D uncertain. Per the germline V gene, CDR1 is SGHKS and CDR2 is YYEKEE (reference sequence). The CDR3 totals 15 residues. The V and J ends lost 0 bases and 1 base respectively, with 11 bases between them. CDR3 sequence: CASSLGLVRSYEQYF. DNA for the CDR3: TGTGCCAGCAGCTTGGGTCTGGTGAGATCCTACGAGCAGTACTTC. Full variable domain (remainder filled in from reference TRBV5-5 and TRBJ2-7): DAGVTQSPTHLIKTRGQQVTLRCSPISGHKSVSWYQQVLGQGPQFIFQYYEKEERGRGNFPDRFSARQFPNYSSELNVNALLLGDSALYLCASSLGLVRSYEQYFGPGTRLTVT.

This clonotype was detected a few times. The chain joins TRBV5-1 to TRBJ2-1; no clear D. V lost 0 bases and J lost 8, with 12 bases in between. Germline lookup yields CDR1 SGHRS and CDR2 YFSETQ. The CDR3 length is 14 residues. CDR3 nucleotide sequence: TGCGCCAGCAGCTTGGAGTTGGGATTCGATGAGCAGTTCTTC. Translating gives CASSLELGFDEQFF. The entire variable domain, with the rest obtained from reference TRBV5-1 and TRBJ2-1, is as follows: KAGVTQTPRYLIKTRGQQVTLSCSPISGHRSVSWYQQTPGQGLQFLFEYFSETQRNKGNFPGRFSGRQFSNSRSEMNVSTLELGDSALYLCASSLELGFDEQFFGPGTRLTVL.

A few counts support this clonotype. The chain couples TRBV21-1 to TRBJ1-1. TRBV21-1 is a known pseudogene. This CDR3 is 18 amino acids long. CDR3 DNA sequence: TGTGCCAGCAGCAAAGCTGGAAGATGCAAGGAACGATACACTGAAGCTTTCTTT. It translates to CASSKAGRCKERYTEAFF.

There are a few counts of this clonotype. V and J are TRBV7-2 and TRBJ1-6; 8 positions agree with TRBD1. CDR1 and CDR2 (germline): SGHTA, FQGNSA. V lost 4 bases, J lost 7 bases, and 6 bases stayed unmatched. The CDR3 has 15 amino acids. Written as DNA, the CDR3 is TGTGCCAGCAGCTCCGCAGGGGGCCGGAATTCACCCCTCCACTTT. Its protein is CASSSAGGRNSPLHF.

The CDR3 reads CSVEGQGATPLMNTEAFF. The CDR3 nucleotides read TGCAGCGTTGAAGGACAGGGGGCGACCCCGTTAATGAACACTGAAGCTTTCTTT. V usage is TRBV29-1 and J usage is TRBJ1-1, with 10 nucleotides matching TRBD1. Germline CDR1 SQVTM, CDR2 ANQGSEA. The CDR3 runs to 18 residues. Losses at the gene ends were 1 base for V and 0 bases for J; bases not matched to a gene: 11.

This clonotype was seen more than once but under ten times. The CDR3 loop reads CATAPGGGNTIYF. DNA of the CDR3: TGTGCCACCGCTCCTGGGGGGGGAAACACCATATATTTT. This chain connects TRBV7-2 to TRBJ1-3, with D possibly TRBD1 on 5 matching bases. V was pared by 10 bases and J by 4 bases, with 14 bases between. The germline V gene encodes CDR1 SGHTA and CDR2 FQGNSA. This CDR3 region has 13 residues. Full variable domain (missing parts from reference TRBV7-2 and TRBJ1-3): GAGVSQSPSNKVTEKGKDVELRCDPISGHTALYWYRQSLGQGLEFLIYFQGNSAPDKSGLPSDRFSAERTGGSVSTLTIQRTQQEDSAVYLCATAPGGGNTIYFGEGSWLTVV.

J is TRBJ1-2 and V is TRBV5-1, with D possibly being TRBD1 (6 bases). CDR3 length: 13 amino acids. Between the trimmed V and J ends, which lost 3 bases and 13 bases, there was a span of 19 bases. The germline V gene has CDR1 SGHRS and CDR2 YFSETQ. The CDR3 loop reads CASSSRDTIGATF. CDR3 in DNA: TGCGCCAGCAGCTCACGGGACACCATAGGGGCCACCTTC.

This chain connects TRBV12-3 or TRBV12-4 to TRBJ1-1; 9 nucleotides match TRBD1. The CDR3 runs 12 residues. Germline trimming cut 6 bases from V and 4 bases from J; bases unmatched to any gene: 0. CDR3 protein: CASRTGGTEAFF. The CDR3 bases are TGTGCCAGCAGGACAGGGGGCACTGAAGCTTTCTTT.

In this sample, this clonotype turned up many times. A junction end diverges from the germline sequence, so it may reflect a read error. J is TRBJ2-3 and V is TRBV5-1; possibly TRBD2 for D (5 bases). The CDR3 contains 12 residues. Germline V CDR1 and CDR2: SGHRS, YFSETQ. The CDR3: CASSLLADTQYF. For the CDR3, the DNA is TGTGCCAGCAGTTTACTAGCAGATACGCAGTATTTT.

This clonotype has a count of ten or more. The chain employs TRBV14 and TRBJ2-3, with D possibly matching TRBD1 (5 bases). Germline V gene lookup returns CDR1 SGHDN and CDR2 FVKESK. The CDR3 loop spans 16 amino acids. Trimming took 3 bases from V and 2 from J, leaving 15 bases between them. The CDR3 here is CASSHVAGLVTDTQYF. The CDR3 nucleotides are TGTGCCAGCAGCCACGTGGCAGGGTTAGTCACAGATACGCAGTATTTT. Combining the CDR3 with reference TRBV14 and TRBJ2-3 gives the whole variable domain EAGVTQFPSHSVIEKGQTVTLRCDPISGHDNLYWYRRVMGKEIKFLLHFVKESKQDESGMPNNRFLAERTGGTYSTLKVQPAELEDSGVYFCASSHVAGLVTDTQYFGPGTRLTVL.

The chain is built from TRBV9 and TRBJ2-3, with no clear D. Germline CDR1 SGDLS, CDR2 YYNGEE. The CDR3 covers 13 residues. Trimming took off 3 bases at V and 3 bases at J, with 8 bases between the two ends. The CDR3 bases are TGTGCCAGCAGCGCCACCCCGACAGATACGCAGTATTTT. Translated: CASSATPTDTQYF.

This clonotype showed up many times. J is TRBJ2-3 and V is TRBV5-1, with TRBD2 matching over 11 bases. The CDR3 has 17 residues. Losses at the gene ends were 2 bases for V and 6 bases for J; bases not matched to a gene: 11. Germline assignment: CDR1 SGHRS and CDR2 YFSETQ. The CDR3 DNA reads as TGCGCCAGCAGCTTCCAGGTAGCGGGGGGGCCCAGTGATACGCAGTATTTT. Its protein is CASSFQVAGGPSDTQYF. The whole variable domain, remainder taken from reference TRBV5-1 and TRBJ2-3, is KAGVTQTPRYLIKTRGQQVTLSCSPISGHRSVSWYQQTPGQGLQFLFEYFSETQRNKGNFPGRFSGRQFSNSRSEMNVSTLELGDSALYLCASSFQVAGGPSDTQYFGPGTRLTVL.

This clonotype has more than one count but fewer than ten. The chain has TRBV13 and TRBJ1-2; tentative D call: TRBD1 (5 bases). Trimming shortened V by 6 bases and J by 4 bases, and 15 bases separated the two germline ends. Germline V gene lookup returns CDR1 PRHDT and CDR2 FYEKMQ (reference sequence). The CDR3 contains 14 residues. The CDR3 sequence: CASSRRGVGYGYTF. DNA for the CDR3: TGTGCCAGCAGTCGACGAGGGGTCGGCTATGGCTACACCTTC.

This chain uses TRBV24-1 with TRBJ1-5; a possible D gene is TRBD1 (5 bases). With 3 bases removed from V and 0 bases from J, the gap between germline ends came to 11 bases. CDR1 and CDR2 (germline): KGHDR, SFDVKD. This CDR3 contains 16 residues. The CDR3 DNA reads TGTGCCACCAGTGATGGGACTTATTTTAGCAATCAGCCCCAGCATTTT. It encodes CATSDGTYFSNQPQHF.

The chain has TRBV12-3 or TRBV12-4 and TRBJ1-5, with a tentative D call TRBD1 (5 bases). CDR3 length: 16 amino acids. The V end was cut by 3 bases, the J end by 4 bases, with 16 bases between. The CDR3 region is CASSFTVGAGNQPQHF. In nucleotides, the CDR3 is TGTGCCAGCAGTTTCACGGTAGGGGCAGGGAATCAGCCCCAGCATTTT.